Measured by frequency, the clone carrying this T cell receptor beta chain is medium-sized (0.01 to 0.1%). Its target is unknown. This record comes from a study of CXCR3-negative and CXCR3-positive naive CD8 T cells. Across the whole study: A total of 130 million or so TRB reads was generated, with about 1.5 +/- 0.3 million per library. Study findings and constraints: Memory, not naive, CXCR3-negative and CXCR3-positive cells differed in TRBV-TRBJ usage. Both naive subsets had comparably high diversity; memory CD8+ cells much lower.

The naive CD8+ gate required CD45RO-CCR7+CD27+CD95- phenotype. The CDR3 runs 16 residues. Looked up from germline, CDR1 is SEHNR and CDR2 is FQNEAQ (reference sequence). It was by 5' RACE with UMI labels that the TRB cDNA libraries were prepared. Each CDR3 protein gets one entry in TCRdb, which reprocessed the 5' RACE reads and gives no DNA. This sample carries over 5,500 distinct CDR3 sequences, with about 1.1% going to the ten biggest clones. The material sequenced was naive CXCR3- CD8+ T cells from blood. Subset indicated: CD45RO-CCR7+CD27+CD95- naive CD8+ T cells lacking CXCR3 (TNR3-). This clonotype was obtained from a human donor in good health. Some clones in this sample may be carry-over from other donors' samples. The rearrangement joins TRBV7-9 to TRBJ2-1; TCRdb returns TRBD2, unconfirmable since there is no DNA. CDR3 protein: CASSPQGLAGYNEQFF.